These T cell receptor beta chains were read from a single sample in a study of OX40 agonist ivuxolimab in advanced cancers. The data were produced by immunoSEQ multiplex PCR, yet TCRdb's version contains in-frame clones alone and is incomplete. The sample lists approximately 88,000 clones; approximately 91% were seen once. Sequences were derived from CD4+ or CD8+ T cells sorted from blood, sampled in a trial of the OX40 agonist ivuxolimab. Receptors were obtained from an adult with an advanced solid tumor such as melanoma, head and neck, liver or kidney cancer. Both conserved end residues are part of each CDR3. D genes are given only for firm matches. A row's size may be missing; if present it is once, few, many or a size class.

>TRBV19|few|.|TRBJ1-4
CASSSFLGHLNEKLFF
TGTGCCAGTAGTAGTTTTCTCGGACACCTTAATGAAAAACTGTTTTTT
>TRBV18|.|.|TRBJ1-2
CASSPPVGRDHVGYTF
TGTGCCAGCTCACCACCGGTGGGCCGGGACCATGTGGGCTACACCTTC
>TRBV2|.|TRBD1|TRBJ1-2
CASSGQGGIRGYTF
TGTGCCAGCAGTGGCCAGGGGGGAATAAGGGGCTACACCTTC
>TRBV21-1|.|.|TRBJ2-7
CASSKVWGGPYEQYF
TGTGCCAGCAGCAAAGTTTGGGGGGGCCCCTACGAGCAGTACTTC
>TRBV7-2|.|.|TRBJ2-2
CASRGTTAGELFF
TGTGCCAGCAGAGGGACAACGGCTGGGGAGCTGTTTTTT
>TRBV15|.|.|TRBJ2-3
CATSTGSFIVDDTQYF
TGTGCCACCAGCACCGGGAGCTTTATCGTGGATGATACGCAGTATTTT
>TRBV11-2|.|TRBD1|TRBJ2-2
CASSPRQGMNTGELFF
TGTGCCAGCAGCCCCCGACAGGGAATGAACACCGGGGAGCTGTTTTTT
>TRBV28|.|.|TRBJ1-2
CASSLPRGYYGYTF
TGTGCCAGCAGTTTACCCCGGGGGTACTATGGCTACACCTTC
>TRBV18|.|.|TRBJ1-4
CASSAGATNEKLFF
TGTGCCAGCTCCGCAGGGGCCACTAATGAAAAACTGTTTTTT
>TRBV5-1|once|.|TRBJ2-2
CASSLFAINTGELFF
TGCGCCAGCAGCTTGTTTGCCATTAACACCGGGGAGCTGTTTTTT
>TRBV6-6|.|TRBD1|TRBJ1-4
CASREQGRDEKLFF
TGTGCCAGCAGGGAACAGGGGAGGGACGAAAAACTGTTTTTT
>TRBV28|.|TRBD1|TRBJ1-1
CASSIPRDRPWAFF
TGTGCCAGCAGTATACCCCGGGACAGGCCATGGGCTTTCTTT
>TRBV11-2|.|.|TRBJ2-1
CASSSNRVGNEQFF
TGTGCCAGCAGCTCTAACAGGGTTGGCAATGAGCAGTTCTTC
>TRBV7-9|.|TRBD1|TRBJ2-1
CASSSIRDSSYNEQFF
TGTGCCAGCAGCAGTATACGGGACAGCTCCTACAATGAGCAGTTCTTC
>TRBV7-8|.|TRBD1|TRBJ1-4
CASSFDRGDEKLFF
TGTGCCAGCAGCTTCGACAGGGGAGATGAAAAACTGTTTTTT
>TRBV6-1|.|TRBD1|TRBJ1-2
CASSVGQGASSGYTF
TGTGCCAGCAGTGTGGGACAGGGGGCGAGTAGCGGCTACACCTTC
>TRBV6-5|few|.|TRBJ1-2
CASSYGGLKGYTF
TGTGCCAGCAGTTACGGGGGGCTAAAGGGCTACACCTTC
>TRBV4-1|.|.|TRBJ2-2
CASSQVPTNTGELFF
TGCGCCAGCAGCCAAGTACCCACGAACACCGGGGAGCTGTTTTTT
>TRBV19|few|.|TRBJ1-1
CASGGLEAFF
TGTGCCAGTGGGGGCCTTGAAGCTTTCTTT
>TRBV5-4|.|TRBD2|TRBJ2-3
CASSLEGTRLTDTQYF
TGTGCCAGCAGCTTGGAGGGGACTAGGCTCACAGATACGCAGTATTTT
>TRBV27|once|TRBD1|TRBJ2-3
CASSLILGTGKDTQYF
TGTGCCAGCAGTTTAATATTAGGGACAGGGAAAGATACGCAGTATTTT
>TRBV29-1|.|.|TRBJ2-1
CSVGTNGYNEQFF
TGCAGCGTCGGGACCAACGGCTACAATGAGCAGTTCTTC
>TRBV11-2|.|.|TRBJ1-5
CASSRTGRESQHF
TGTGCCAGCAGCCGCACTGGTCGGGAGTCCCAGCATTTT
>TRBV14|.|.|TRBJ2-7
CASSQALIQYF
TGTGCCAGCAGCCAAGCCCTGATCCAGTACTTC